These 5 T cell receptor beta chains came from one sample sequenced in a study of T-cell memory formation after mild COVID-19. TCRdb recomputed calls from the 5' RACE reads with MiXCR, one row per CDR3 protein. The repertoire holds over 55,000 distinct CDR3 sequences, with approximately 12% as singletons. Sequenced: PBMCs or a T cell subset sorted from them (not recorded which). These receptors came from a man between 18 and 35 years old who had mild COVID-19 (a few samples of this study predate the infection). Cell type and time point are not known.

There are a few counts of this clonotype. The rearrangement links TRBV7-2 to TRBJ2-3; D is undetermined. Germline V lookup: CDR1 SGHTA, CDR2 FQGNSA. V gave up 1 base and J gave up 8 bases, with 4 bases separating them. CDR3 length: 11 amino acids. Here the CDR3 reads CASSLGVTQYF. The DNA for the CDR3 is TGTGCCAGCAGCTTAGGTGTTACGCAGTATTTT.

This clonotype was observed a few times. V gene TRBV6-1 combines with J gene TRBJ1-1, with D perhaps TRBD1 (5 bases). From germline, CDR1 is MNHNS and CDR2 SASEGT. V lost 7 bases to trimming and J lost 2 bases, with 17 bases between them. The CDR3 has 15 amino acids. The chain's CDR3 is CASIRTGGSNTEAFF. As DNA, the CDR3 is TGTGCCAGCATTCGAACTGGGGGTTCTAACACTGAAGCTTTCTTT.

V and J are TRBV5-6 and TRBJ2-1; D remains ambiguous. V lost 0 bases to trimming and J lost 2 bases, with 12 bases between them. The CDR3 totals 16 residues. Per germline, CDR1 SGHDT and CDR2 YYEEEE. CDR3 sequence (DNA): TGTGCCAGCAGCTTGGTGCGTGTGCGCCCCTACAATGAGCAGTTCTTC. This codes for CASSLVRVRPYNEQFF.

This chain joins TRBV12-3 or TRBV12-4 and TRBJ1-5; the D is unclear. With 4 bases removed from V and 7 bases from J, the gap between germline ends came to 11 bases. This CDR3 has 13 amino acids. The CDR3 is CASSSPGPQPQHF. The CDR3 DNA reads TGTGCCAGCAGTTCCCCGGGTCCACAGCCCCAGCATTTT.

This clonotype has a handful of counts. The rearrangement uses TRBV20-1 and TRBJ1-2; D is undetermined. V was shortened by 3 bases and J by 2 bases, with 7 bases between the two germline ends. Germline V lookup: CDR1 DFQATT, CDR2 SNEGSKA (reference sequence). The CDR3 has 12 amino acids. The CDR3 spells CSASGQNYGYTF. The CDR3 DNA reads TGCAGTGCTAGTGGGCAGAACTATGGCTACACCTTC.